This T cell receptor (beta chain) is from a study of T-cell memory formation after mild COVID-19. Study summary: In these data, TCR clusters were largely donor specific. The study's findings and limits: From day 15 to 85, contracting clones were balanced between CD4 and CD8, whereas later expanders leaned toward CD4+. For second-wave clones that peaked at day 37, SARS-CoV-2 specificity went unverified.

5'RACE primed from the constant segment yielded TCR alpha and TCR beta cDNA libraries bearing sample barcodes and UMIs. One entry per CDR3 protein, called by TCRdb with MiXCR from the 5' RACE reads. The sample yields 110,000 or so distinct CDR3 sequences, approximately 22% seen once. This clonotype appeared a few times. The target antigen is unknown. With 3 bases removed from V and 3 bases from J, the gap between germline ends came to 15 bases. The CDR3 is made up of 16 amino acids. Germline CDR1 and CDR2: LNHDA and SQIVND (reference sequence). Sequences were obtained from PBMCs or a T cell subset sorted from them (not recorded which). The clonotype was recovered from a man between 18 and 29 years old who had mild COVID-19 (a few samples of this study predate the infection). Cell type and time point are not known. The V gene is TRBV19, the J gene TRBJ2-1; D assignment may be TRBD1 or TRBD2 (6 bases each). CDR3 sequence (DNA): TGTGCCAGTAGTATGGCCGGGGGCCCCGGCTACAATGAGCAGTTCTTC. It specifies CASSMAGGPGYNEQFF.